This passage covers 13 T cell receptor beta chains from one sample sequenced in a study of response to subunit inactivated influenza vaccine. TCRdb used MiXCR to reprocess the RT-PCR reads, holding one entry per CDR3 protein. Of 500,000 to 550,000 distinct CDR3 sequences listed, 7.6% are singletons. The input for sequencing was PBMCs from blood, taken 23 months after vaccination. All receptors derive from a man aged 50-75 years who received an inactivated influenza vaccine.

This sequence joins TRBV18 and TRBJ1-2; TRBD1 agrees at 10 bases. The CDR3 contains 16 residues. After removal of 2 bases from V and 2 bases from J, the junction contained 5 bases not matched to a gene. Germline CDR1 and CDR2: KGHSH and LQKENI. The CDR3 sequence is CASSPTRQGANYGYTF. The CDR3 DNA sequence: TGTGCCAGCTCACCAACCCGACAGGGGGCCAACTATGGCTACACCTTC.

This clonotype was observed a few times. The chain has TRBV29-1 and TRBJ2-5, with D tentatively TRBD1 or TRBD2 (5 bases each). Germline V gene data show CDR1 as SQVTM and CDR2 as ANQGSEA. V was clipped by 2 bases and J by 2 bases, with 15 bases between them. The CDR3 consists of 15 residues. The CDR3 reads CSVETWGEGQETQYF. The CDR3 nucleotides read TGCAGCGTTGAAACATGGGGTGAGGGGCAAGAGACCCAGTACTTC.

This clonotype was seen many times. The gene calls are TRBV28 and TRBJ2-7; D is perhaps TRBD1 or TRBD2 (6 bases each). The length of the CDR3 is 16 residues. Germline-derived CDR1 and CDR2 are MDHEN and SYDVKM. Between the trimmed V and J ends, which lost 2 bases and 7 bases, there was a span of 21 bases. Written as DNA, the CDR3 is TGTGCCAGCAGTTTAACATCGGACAGCGGGTTTGGGGAGCAGTACTTC. Protein sequence: CASSLTSDSGFGEQYF. Full variable domain (rest looked up from reference TRBV28 and TRBJ2-7): DVKVTQSSRYLVKRTGEKVFLECVQDMDHENMFWYRQDPGLGLRLIYFSYDVKMKEKGDIPEGYSVSREKKERFSLILESASTNQTSMYLCASSLTSDSGFGEQYFGPGTRLTVT.

A few counts support this clonotype. V and J are TRBV20-1 and TRBJ1-1, with TRBD1 matching over 7 bases. V shed 2 bases and J 5 bases; nucleotides not matched to a gene: 11. CDR3 length equals 15 residues. The germline CDR1 and CDR2 sequences are DFQATT and SNEGSKA (reference sequence). The CDR3 DNA is TGCAGTGCTAGAATAACTCGACAGGGAGGAACTGAAGCTTTCTTT. Encoded protein: CSARITRQGGTEAFF.

This clonotype was picked up a small number of times. This chain links TRBV5-1 with TRBJ1-2; possibly TRBD1 for D (5 bases). V was pared by 2 bases and J by 5 bases, with 13 bases between. In germline, CDR1 is SGHRS, CDR2 YFSETQ. This CDR3 has 14 amino acids. In nucleotides, the CDR3 is TGCGCCAGCAGCTTTTTTGCCGGGGGATATGGCTACACCTTC. Its protein is CASSFFAGGYGYTF.

Note on this clonotype: This may be a read error: a much more frequent sequence differs by one nucleotide. The CDR3 DNA follows: TGTGCCAGCAGTTGGGACAGGGATCCCGGGGAGCTGTTTTTT. Protein product: CASSWDRDPGELFF. The chain uses TRBV6-5 and TRBJ2-2; 9 bases line up with TRBD1. The CDR3 sequence is 14 residues long. Germline-derived CDR1 and CDR2 are MNHEY and SVGAGI. V dropped 4 bases and J dropped 6; count of bases not matched to a gene: 3.

In DNA, the CDR3 is TGTGCCAGCGGGCTCGAGAACACTGAAGCTTTCTTT. This encodes CASGLENTEAFF. This sequence joins TRBV12-3 or TRBV12-4 and TRBJ1-1; D is unresolved. Between the trimmed V and J ends, which lost 8 bases and 1 base, there was a span of 8 bases. This CDR3 contains 12 residues.

This clonotype was seen only a few times. The chain has TRBV10-3 and TRBJ2-7; the match to TRBD1 covers 7 bases. Germline loops: CDR1 ENHRY, CDR2 SYGVKD. Trimming at V came to 3 bases and at J to 6 bases, leaving 8 bases not matched to a gene. CDR3 length: 14 amino acids. CDR3 coding DNA: TGTGCCATCAGTGACACAGGGGAGTGGGGCGAGCAGTACTTC. Translating gives CAISDTGEWGEQYF.

The chain uses TRBV5-6 and TRBJ2-7; D perhaps matches TRBD2 (5 bases). The CDR3 length is 14 residues. Germline V gene sequence: CDR1 SGHDT, CDR2 YYEEEE. Trimming shortened V by 0 bases and J by 2 bases, and 9 bases separated the two germline ends. CDR3 nucleotides: TGTGCCAGCAGCTTGGAGGGAGTAGCCTACGAGCAGTACTTC. As protein: CASSLEGVAYEQYF.

The chain is built from TRBV5-1 and TRBJ2-1; maybe TRBD2 (6 bases). The CDR3 length is 18 residues. The germline V gene has CDR1 SGHRS and CDR2 YFSETQ. V gave up 4 bases and J gave up 7 bases, with 27 bases separating them. The chain's CDR3 is CASSMEAGRRVIINEQFF. CDR3 coding DNA: TGCGCCAGCAGCATGGAGGCGGGTAGGAGGGTCATTATAAATGAGCAGTTCTTC.

This clonotype was picked up a small number of times. DNA for the CDR3: TGCAGTGCTAGAGCAACTAGCGGCTCCTACGAGCAGTACTTC. Translation: CSARATSGSYEQYF. The chain carries TRBV20-1 and TRBJ2-7; 8 nucleotides agree with TRBD2. The V segment lost 1 base and the J segment 0 bases; nucleotides outside the gene matches: 2. Per the germline V gene, CDR1 is DFQATT and CDR2 is SNEGSKA (reference sequence). This CDR3 spans 14 amino acids.

This clonotype was detected ten times or more. The chain is built from TRBV29-1 and TRBJ2-7; D remains unclear. The germline V gene encodes CDR1 SQVTM and CDR2 ANQGSEA. V was cut by 0 bases and J by 6 bases, with 12 bases left in between. The CDR3 is 13 amino acids. CDR3 nucleotides: TGCAGCGTTGAAGATCTTTTAAACGGCGAGCAGTACTTC. The encoded protein is CSVEDLLNGEQYF.

The chain is built from TRBV30 and TRBJ2-7; D is possibly TRBD1 (6 bases). V shed 4 bases and J shed 3 bases, with 10 bases lying between them. This CDR3 is built from 12 residues. CDR1 and CDR2 (germline): GTSNPN, SVGIG (reference sequence). The CDR3 protein is CAWNRVGYEQYF. CDR3 sequence (DNA): TGTGCCTGGAACAGGGTAGGCTACGAGCAGTACTTC.